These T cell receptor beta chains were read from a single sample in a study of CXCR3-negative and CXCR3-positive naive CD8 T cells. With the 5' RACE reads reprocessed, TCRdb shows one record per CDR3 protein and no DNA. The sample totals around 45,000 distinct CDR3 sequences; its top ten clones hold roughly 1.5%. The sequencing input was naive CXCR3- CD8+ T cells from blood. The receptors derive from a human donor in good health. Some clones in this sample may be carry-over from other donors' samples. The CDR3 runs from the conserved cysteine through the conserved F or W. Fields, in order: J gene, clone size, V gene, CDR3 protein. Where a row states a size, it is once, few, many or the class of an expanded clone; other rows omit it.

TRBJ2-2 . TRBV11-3 CASSSGHDTGELFF
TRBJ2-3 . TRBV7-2 CASSSLHEVGQYF
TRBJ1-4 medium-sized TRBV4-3 CASSQDVGGGVEKLFF
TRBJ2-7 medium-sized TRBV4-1 CASSQSREPAGYGEQYF
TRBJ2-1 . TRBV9 CASSASINEQFF
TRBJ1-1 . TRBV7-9 CASSVQSDEAFF
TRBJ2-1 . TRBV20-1 CSAAGLAYRYNEQFF
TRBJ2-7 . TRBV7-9 CASSLPGSYEQYF
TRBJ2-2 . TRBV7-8 CASSLISQNTGELFF
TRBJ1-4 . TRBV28 CASNGDSEKLFF
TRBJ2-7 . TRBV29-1 CSVISPNSYEQYF
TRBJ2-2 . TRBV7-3 CASSLGGTNTGELFF
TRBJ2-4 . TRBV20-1 CSARVGAKNIQYF
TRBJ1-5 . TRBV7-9 CASSLGTGGNQPQHF
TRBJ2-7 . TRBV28 CASSWRDRSVGEQYF
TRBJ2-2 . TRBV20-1 CSASGGSGGAGTGELFF
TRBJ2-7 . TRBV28 CASSPIRDISHSYEQYF
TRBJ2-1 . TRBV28 CASSLLSSYNEQFF
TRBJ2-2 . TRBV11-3 CASSRPPAGGSSGELFF
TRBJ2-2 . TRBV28 CASSFPRQGSTGELFF
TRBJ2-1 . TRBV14 CASSHPGRDHSYNEQFF
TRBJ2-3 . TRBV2 CASRGLAASTDTQYF
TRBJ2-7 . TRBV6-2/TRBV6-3 CASSYSTVDNRGLMSYEQYF
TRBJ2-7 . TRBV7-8 CASSLVARQPEYF
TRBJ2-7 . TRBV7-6 CASSLSGALVTYEQYF
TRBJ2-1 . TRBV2 CASSLSSGYNEQFF
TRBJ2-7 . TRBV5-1 CASTGPREQYF
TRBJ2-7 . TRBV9 CASSAGLSPYEQYF
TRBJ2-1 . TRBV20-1 CSARARTSGTYNEQFF
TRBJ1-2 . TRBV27 CASSRTGNFGYTF
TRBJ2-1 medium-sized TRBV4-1 CASSQGAYNEQFF
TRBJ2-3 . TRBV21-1 CASSRLAARGDTQYF
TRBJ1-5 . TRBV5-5 CASSLVATGGNQPQHF
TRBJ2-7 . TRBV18 CASSPGDRGTYEQYF
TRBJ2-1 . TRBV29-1 CSVEDWFAGGQGNEQFF
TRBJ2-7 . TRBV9 CASSVGDSNYEQYF
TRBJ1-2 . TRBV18 CASSPLSTNYGYTF
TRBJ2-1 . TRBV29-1 CSVRLLEAYNEQFF
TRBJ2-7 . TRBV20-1 CSVYRGLSYEQYF
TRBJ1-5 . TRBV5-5 CASSAMRGVSGNQPQHF
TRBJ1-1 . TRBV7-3 CASSSKSRDRNTEAFF
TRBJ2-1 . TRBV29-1 CSVEGVASGSDEQFF
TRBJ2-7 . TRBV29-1 CSGNRANYEQYF
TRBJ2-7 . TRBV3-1 CASSQYVSSYEQYF